One TCR beta chain is described in this entry. Original analysis: Estimates of nucleated cell counts were drawn from the amplification of reference gene primers. Assay used: immunoSEQ multiplex PCR; TCRdb lists only in-frame clones, some missing. D and trimming were read from the DNA, whereas the V and J calls and clone size are those reported in that table. This table has about 190,000 clones, about four fifths appearing once. These data come from a study of blood T cell repertoires in COVID-19. The overall study: The study drew acute and convalescent COVID-19 samples from the United States, Italy and Spain. The cDNA or gDNA used as material had been derived from T cells, B-cell-depleted T cells, or PBMCs.

The CDR3 length is 18 residues. The V end lost 1 base, the J end lost 4 bases, and 22 bases lay between the germline ends. Germline CDR1 and CDR2: LGHNA and YSLEER. Sequenced input: peripheral blood. V usage is TRBV4-3 and J usage is TRBJ1-1, with D possibly being TRBD1 (5 bases). The receptor comes from a man aged 55 to 70 with acute or convalescent COVID-19. The CDR3 sequence: CASSQVKTLLGEGTEAFF. CDR3 bases: TGCGCCAGCAGCCAAGTAAAAACGTTGTTGGGGGAGGGCACTGAAGCTTTCTTT.